The T cell receptor beta chain under discussion was sequenced for a study of blood T cell repertoires in COVID-19. Using immunoSEQ multiplex PCR, the repertoire was profiled, and TCRdb retains in-frame clones only, with some absent. The repertoire includes fewer than 250,000 clones, roughly 85% of them detected once, and 3.8% sits in the top ten. V was pared by 4 bases and J by 8 bases, with 8 bases between. The CDR3 spans 12 residues. The germline CDR1 and CDR2 sequences are SGHTA and FQGNSA. What was sequenced was PBMCs or T cells enriched from blood (not recorded which). V gene TRBV7-2 combines with J gene TRBJ2-2; D ambiguous. This TCR was recovered from a woman aged 40-49 years with acute COVID-19. The CDR3 region has the DNA TGTGCCAGCAGCTCCCGCGTGGGGGAGCTGTTTTTT. Its protein product is CASSSRVGELFF.